This TCR beta chain was sequenced for a study of blood T cell repertoires in COVID-19. Background on the study: Material from acute and convalescent COVID-19 was sourced from the United States, Italy and Spain. T cells, B-cell-depleted T cells, or PBMCs provided the cDNA or gDNA that served as material.

Authors' processing steps: The assay estimated nucleated cells by amplifying reference gene primers. The protocol was immunoSEQ multiplex PCR, while the TCRdb copy is restricted to in-frame clones and leaves out a portion. V and J calls and clone size come straight from that table; D and trimming were deduced from the DNA. The sample holds approximately 200,000 clones, 84% seen once. The CDR3 consists of 13 residues. CDR1 and CDR2 from the germline V gene are SGHRS and YFSETQ. With 3 bases clipped from V and 7 bases from J, the junction kept 6 bases outside the gene matches. Sequenced sample: peripheral blood. The chain recombines TRBV5-1 with TRBJ1-2; 7 positions agree with TRBD1. This sequence was found in an older woman who had recovered from COVID-19. The CDR3 bases are TGCGCCAGCAGCTCACAGGGGACCGGTGGCTACACCTTC. Translated, it gives CASSSQGTGGYTF.